This TCR beta chain was obtained from a study of T cells in Graves' hyperthyroidism and ophthalmopathy. This clonotype was seen ten or more times. RNA transcripts gave rise to amplified TCR beta CDR3 regions. Carried out on the TCR CDR3, a first-round RT-PCR used the HTBI primer set. TCRdb independently ran MiXCR on the multiplex PCR reads; one entry per CDR3 protein. The data show a few hundred thousand distinct CDR3 sequences, about half seen once. Material for sequencing was peripheral blood or thyroid tissue (not recorded which). The source is a woman younger than 35 with Graves' hyperthyroidism.

The chain's CDR3 is CASSIVYRAQATNEKLFF. CDR3 DNA: TGTGCCAGTAGTATAGTGTACAGGGCCCAAGCAACTAATGAAAAACTGTTTTTT. The V gene is TRBV19, the J gene TRBJ1-4, with a weak D call TRBD1 (6 bases). The V gene lost 1 base and the J gene lost 0 bases, with 15 bases spanning the gap. Germline CDR1 reads LNHDA; CDR2 reads SQIVND (reference sequence). The CDR3 is 18 residues long.